This T cell receptor beta chain was obtained from a study of blood T cells in healthy people across ages. Russia was home to the donors, healthy Caucasian individuals aged about 6 to 90. Findings and caveats of the study: Calculation of diversity from one million T cells yielded estimates considered to be underestimates. Both higher diversity and more naive CD4+ cells marked long-lived donors when set against aged donors.

Together with a sample-barcoded 5' primer, a J-beta primer mix was included in a second PCR lasting about 6 to 11 cycles. Each cDNA molecule was tagged by a template-switch adaptor that had 12 random nucleotides. TCRdb reprocessed the 5' RACE reads with MiXCR, giving one entry per CDR3 protein. Among about 1.5 million distinct CDR3 sequences listed, around 42% were seen once. The J segment lost 7 bases and the V segment lost 6 bases, leaving 10 bases of the junction unmatched. This CDR3 has 15 residues. Regarding this clonotype: Its antigen is unknown.

The chain has TRBV12-3 or TRBV12-4 and TRBJ2-1; 9 positions match TRBD2. Sequencing was performed on blood. This sequence originates from a young woman in good health. In DNA form, the CDR3 reads TGTGCCAGCAGAGGGGGGACTAGCAGGTTGAATGAGCAGTTCTTC. It encodes CASRGGTSRLNEQFF.